This T cell receptor (beta chain) was observed in a study of blood T cell repertoires in COVID-19. V dropped 0 bases and J dropped 6; count of bases not matched to a gene: 12. CDR1 is LGHNA, CDR2 YNFKEQ, per germline. This CDR3 region has 17 residues. Repertoires were generated with immunoSEQ multiplex PCR, while TCRdb's copy carries only in-frame clones and drops some. Here the sample spans tens of thousands of clones, approximately 80% being singletons. Sequencing was performed on peripheral blood. The rearrangement links TRBV4-2 to TRBJ2-7; 9 bases line up with TRBD2. The TCR comes from a human donor in a cohort sampled during active COVID-19. The CDR3 loop reads CASSQEPSGRIGGEQYF. Written as DNA, the CDR3 is TGTGCCAGCAGCCAAGAGCCCAGCGGGAGGATAGGGGGCGAGCAGTACTTC.